This T cell receptor (beta chain) was captured in a study of T cells in Graves' hyperthyroidism and ophthalmopathy. The germline V gene encodes CDR1 DFQATT and CDR2 SNEGSKA (reference sequence). After removal of 5 bases from V and 3 bases from J, the junction contained 7 bases not matched to a gene. This CDR3 is built from 14 residues. Using RNA transcripts as the source, TCR beta CDR3 regions were amplified. HTBI primers were employed in a first-round RT-PCR of the TCR CDR3. TCRdb reanalysed the multiplex PCR reads using MiXCR and keeps one entry per CDR3 protein. The data hold approximately 640,000 distinct CDR3 sequences, with about 45% observed a single time. In making diagnoses, clinical symptoms, serum thyroxine and TRAb, thyroid ultrasound and orbital computed tomography were all used. This clonotype was detected only a few times. As yet, its antigen is unknown. General study results and limits: Peripheral blood also featured most of the thyroid clonotypes expanded above 0.001.

The TCR sequence derives from an adult man with Graves' disease, either hyperthyroidism or ophthalmopathy (not recorded which). J is TRBJ2-7 and V is TRBV20-1; 10 bases match TRBD2. Input material: peripheral blood or thyroid tissue (not recorded which). The CDR3 DNA is TGCAGTGCTCTTCTAGCGGGAGACGGCTACGAGCAGTACTTC. Its translation is CSALLAGDGYEQYF.